In this sample, the clone carrying this T cell receptor beta chain turned up a few times. Antigen: not known. The source of the sample is a study of glioma-infiltrating T cells. Findings and limits, study-wide: Tissue-blood divergence was below expectation in non-neoplastic patients, above in gliomas.

Trimming took 1 base from V and 3 from J; bases not matched to a gene: 4. The V gene's germline CDR1 is LGHNA and CDR2 YNFKEQ. The length of the CDR3 is 15 residues. The iRepertoire nested amplicon-rescue multiplex PCR amplified TCR alpha and beta CDR3s from RNA. For one-step reverse transcription and amplification, roughly 95-400 ng of tissue mRNA or PBMC total RNA was used. TCRdb called the multiplex PCR reads again in MiXCR, with one record for every CDR3 protein. The sample includes around 190,000 distinct CDR3 sequences, about 47% of them seen just once. Input material: glioma tissue, nonneoplastic brain tissue, or PBMCs (not recorded which). The TCR was taken from a human donor with low-grade glioma or glioblastoma, undergoing nonglioma brain surgery, or in good health (not recorded which). This chain joins TRBV4-2 and TRBJ2-3, with 7 bases matching TRBD2. For the CDR3, the DNA is TGTGCCAGCAGCCAAGGGAGGACTAGAACAGATACGCAGTATTTT. Translation gives CASSQGRTRTDTQYF.